This TCR beta chain was profiled in a study of graft-versus-host responses after intestinal transplantation. Findings and limits, study-wide: Peak circulating GvH clone levels were associated with early post-transplant HvG declines. There were GvH clones found in recipient marrow, and some of them appeared first in ileum or blood.

The CDR3 sequence is 15 residues long. Per the germline V gene, CDR1 is MGHRA and CDR2 is YSYEKL. After removal of 3 bases from V and 3 bases from J, the junction contained 7 bases not matched to a gene. On this clone itself: The antigen is not known.

Clones were sequenced by immunoSEQ multiplex PCR, and TCRdb holds only the in-frame ones, with some missing. This table holds 80,000 to 100,000 clones, 92% found once. The gene calls are TRBV4-1 and TRBJ2-7; 8 bases line up with TRBD2. This sequence originates from a human donor who was the organ donor for an intestinal transplant. Sequenced material: unstimulated CD8+ T cells sorted from spleen or lymph node cells, taken before transplant. The CDR3 sequence: CASSHLGGAGYEQYF. CDR3 nucleotides: TGCGCCAGCAGCCATCTCGGGGGGGCCGGCTACGAGCAGTACTTC.